Sequencing of this TCR beta chain was carried out in a study of CD8 T cells in ankylosing spondylitis. The table lists this clonotype with a few counts. Its specificity is not known. Via MiXCR, TCRdb re-called the 5' RACE reads, giving one row per CDR3 protein. The table lists 400,000 or so distinct CDR3 sequences, roughly 25% of them singletons. Findings and limits, study-wide: Matched synovial fluid from ankylosing spondylitis patients was reported to be enriched for disease-linked clones. A motif of eight highly homologous TCR beta variants was seen as apparently characteristic of ankylosing spondylitis blood.

J was trimmed by 7 bases and V by 5 bases; bases with no gene match: 1. This CDR3 has 12 amino acids. Germline V lookup: CDR1 DFQATT, CDR2 SNEGSKA (reference sequence). This chain uses TRBV20-1 with TRBJ1-4, with 10 nucleotides matching TRBD1. The sequence derives from a male donor with ankylosing spondylitis. The sequencing sample was made of blood, either unsorted or a sorted T cell fraction (not recorded which). CDR3 nucleotide sequence: TGCAGTGCTTGGACAGGGGGTGAAAAACTGTTTTTT. This gives the protein CSAWTGGEKLFF.